These 20 T cell receptor beta chains came from one sample sequenced in a study of CD8+ T cells in alopecia areata. In each case, RNA was isolated and then reverse transcribed into cDNA as the sequencing template. Sequencing was performed with immunoSEQ multiplex PCR; in TCRdb, only in-frame clones are kept and a portion is missing. Of about 190,000 clones listed, more than 55% are singletons. Treatment: oral pan-JAK inhibitor, 5-10 mg twice daily. The sequenced sample was CD4+ T cells sorted from blood, obtained around week 50, from a patient treated with tofacitinib. The receptor set was obtained from a human donor with alopecia areata.

The chain couples TRBV2 to TRBJ1-2; 10 bases align to TRBD1. Germline V gene sequence: CDR1 SNHLY, CDR2 FYNNEI. CDR3 length: 16 amino acids. The junction had 9 bases not matched to a gene; V was cut back by 3 bases and J by 5 bases. The CDR3 nucleotides are TGTGCCAGCAGTGAGAAAGGGACAGGGGCCTCTTATGGCTACACCTTC. Protein sequence: CASSEKGTGASYGYTF.

The V and J genes are TRBV5-1 and TRBJ2-1, with unresolved D. Trimming took off 2 bases at V and 5 bases at J, with 14 bases between the two ends. Germline V gene lookup returns CDR1 SGHRS and CDR2 YFSETQ. This CDR3 region has 15 residues. CDR3 sequence: CASSFRAPADNEQFF. As DNA, the CDR3 is TGCGCCAGCAGCTTTAGAGCACCGGCGGACAATGAGCAGTTCTTC.

The CDR3 region has the DNA TGTGCCAGCAGCTTGGCTCAGGGGCCCTACGAGCAGTACTTC. This codes for CASSLAQGPYEQYF. The chain couples TRBV5-6 to TRBJ2-7; maybe TRBD1 (6 bases). CDR3 length: 14 amino acids. The V gene's germline CDR1 is SGHDT and CDR2 YYEEEE. Deletions cut 0 bases from V and 2 bases from J, with 9 bases between. The variable domain in full, completed from reference TRBV5-6 and TRBJ2-7, reads DAGVTQSPTHLIKTRGQQVTLRCSPKSGHDTVSWYQQALGQGPQFIFQYYEEEERQRGNFPDRFSGHQFPNYSSELNVNALLLGDSALYLCASSLAQGPYEQYFGPGTRLTVT.

This clone was counted between two and nine times. The chain has TRBV29-1 and TRBJ2-1; no reliable D call. With 3 bases removed from V and 0 bases from J, the gap between germline ends came to 12 bases. The CDR3 is 15 residues long. Germline assignment: CDR1 SQVTM and CDR2 ANQGSEA. CDR3 protein: CSVDQTRSSYNEQFF. As DNA, the CDR3 is TGCAGCGTTGACCAGACACGTAGCTCCTACAATGAGCAGTTCTTC.

This chain uses TRBV4-3 with TRBJ1-2; possible D gene TRBD1, 6 bases. Per germline, CDR1 LGHNA and CDR2 YSLEER. V was trimmed by 2 bases and J by 4 bases, leaving 14 bases between them. CDR3 size: 15 residues. This CDR3 is CASSQRTGQSYGYTF. In DNA, the CDR3 is TGCGCCAGCAGCCAAAGAACCGGACAGTCCTATGGCTACACCTTC.

This clone came up a few times. The identical CDR3 is also encoded by other nucleotide sequences in the sample. V usage is TRBV7-2 and J usage is TRBJ1-5; D is undetermined. V dropped 5 bases and J dropped 2 bases, with 7 bases sitting between them. The CDR3 totals 13 residues. CDR1 is SGHTA, CDR2 FQGNSA, per germline. CDR3 nucleotide sequence: TGTGCCAGCAGCGTCCGGGGCAATCAGCCCCAGCATTTT. It codes for CASSVRGNQPQHF.

CDR3 coding DNA: TGTGCCTGGCACAGGGTGAATTCGTACGACACTGAAGCTTTCTTT. As protein: CAWHRVNSYDTEAFF. The V call is TRBV30, the J call TRBJ1-1; D might be TRBD1 (6 bases). This CDR3 contains 15 residues. Deletions cut 5 bases from V and 3 bases from J, with 19 bases between. In germline, CDR1 is GTSNPN, CDR2 SVGIG (reference sequence).

This chain joins TRBV5-6 and TRBJ2-7; perhaps TRBD1 as D (7 bases). This CDR3 region has 15 residues. Per the germline V gene, CDR1 is SGHDT and CDR2 is YYEEEE. Trimming stripped 5 bases from V and 2 bases from J, with 17 bases between. This CDR3 is CASSSGGTDAYEQYF. CDR3 DNA sequence: TGTGCCAGCAGTTCTGGGGGGACAGACGCCTACGAGCAGTACTTC.

CDR3 coding DNA: TGTGCCAGCAGCCCGACAGGGGGCGGGAAGACCACTGAAGCTTTCTTT. This sequence encodes CASSPTGGGKTTEAFF. The chain employs TRBV6-6 and TRBJ1-1, with 10 bases lining up with TRBD1. There are 16 residues in the CDR3. Trimming at V came to 6 bases and at J to 4 bases, leaving 11 bases not matched to a gene. In germline, CDR1 is MNHNY, CDR2 SVGAGI (reference sequence).

The chain recombines TRBV9 with TRBJ2-5; D may be TRBD1 or TRBD2 (5 bases each). This CDR3 comprises 15 residues. Per germline, CDR1 SGDLS and CDR2 YYNGEE. V was cut by 1 base and J by 1 base, with 11 bases left in between. The CDR3 loop is CASSVQPGRQETQYF. The CDR3 region has the DNA TGTGCCAGCAGCGTACAACCGGGACGCCAAGAGACCCAGTACTTC.

J is TRBJ2-2 and V is TRBV4-2, with TRBD1 matching over 7 bases. The germline CDR1 and CDR2 sequences are LGHNA and YNFKEQ. CDR3 length: 16 amino acids. V was clipped by 1 base and J by 1 base; unmatched bases: 3. The CDR3 nucleotides are TGTGCCAGCAGCCAAGGAACAGGGGAGAACACCGGGGAGCTGTTTTTT. Its protein product is CASSQGTGENTGELFF.

This chain links TRBV11-1 with TRBJ2-5; a weak D match, TRBD2 (5 bases). The CDR3 is 11 amino acids. V lost 7 bases and J 14 bases, leaving 17 bases between the germline ends. Germline-derived CDR1 and CDR2 are SGHAT and FQDESV (reference sequence). The CDR3 DNA follows: TGTGCCAGCAACCAAGGAGGACTTCAATACTTC. It yields the protein CASNQGGLQYF.

This chain links TRBV29-1 with TRBJ2-7; 7 bases are shared with TRBD1. With V trimmed by 7 bases and J by 5 bases, 8 bases remained unmatched. The CDR3 contains 12 residues. CDR1 is SQVTM, CDR2 ANQGSEA, per germline. The CDR3 loop reads CSANKQGNEQYF. The DNA for the CDR3 is TGCAGCGCTAACAAACAGGGGAACGAGCAGTACTTC.

In this sample, this clone turned up a few times. The V gene is TRBV30, the J gene TRBJ2-7; no clear D. With 0 bases removed from V and 4 bases from J, the gap between germline ends came to 28 bases. CDR3 length equals 19 residues. The V gene's germline CDR1 is GTSNPN and CDR2 SVGIG (reference sequence). CDR3 loop: CAWSVSGFSRLDFQYEQYF. As DNA, the CDR3 is TGTGCCTGGAGTGTGTCTGGGTTTAGTCGACTCGATTTTCAGTACGAGCAGTACTTC.

This clone turned up a few times. CDR3 residues: CASSYRTVNNEQFF. CDR3 in DNA: TGCGCCAGCAGCTACCGGACAGTTAACAATGAGCAGTTCTTC. The chain recombines TRBV5-1 with TRBJ2-1, with a tentative D call TRBD1 (6 bases). Deletions cut 3 bases from V and 5 bases from J, with 12 bases between. CDR1 SGHRS and CDR2 YFSETQ come from the germline V gene. The CDR3 is 14 amino acids.

The chain carries TRBV13 and TRBJ2-2, with TRBD1 identical over 7 bases. V lost 5 bases, J lost 2 bases, and 5 bases stayed unmatched. The CDR3 contains 15 residues. Germline CDR1 reads PRHDT; CDR2 reads FYEKMQ (reference sequence). CDR3 coding DNA: TGTGCCAGCAGCCGGGACAGTCGAAACACCGGGGAGCTGTTTTTT. Its protein product is CASSRDSRNTGELFF.

This sequence joins TRBV2 and TRBJ2-5, with a weak D call TRBD2 (5 bases). Trimming left V 3 bases short and J 3 bases short, with 5 bases between. CDR1 is SNHLY, CDR2 FYNNEI, per germline. This CDR3 comprises 12 residues. The CDR3 reads CASSEREETQYF. As DNA, the CDR3 is TGTGCCAGCAGTGAGAGGGAAGAGACCCAGTACTTC.

The chain employs TRBV5-4 and TRBJ1-2, with 8 bases identical to TRBD1. Losses at the gene ends were 4 bases for V and 6 bases for J; bases not matched to a gene: 11. Germline V gene lookup returns CDR1 SGHNT and CDR2 YYREEE (reference sequence). This CDR3 has 15 residues. CDR3 bases: TGTGCCAGCAGCACTCTATCGGACAGGGTAAATGGCTACACCTTC. Protein product: CASSTLSDRVNGYTF.

This clone was recorded a few times. The chain is built from TRBV29-1 and TRBJ2-7; D not resolved. V lost 6 bases to trimming and J lost 0 bases, with 15 bases between them. The CDR3 sequence is 14 residues long. Germline V gene sequence: CDR1 SQVTM, CDR2 ANQGSEA. CDR3 residues: CSVSPSLSSYEQYF. The CDR3 DNA sequence: TGCAGCGTGTCCCCATCATTAAGCTCCTACGAGCAGTACTTC.

This clone has only a few counts. The genes are TRBV15 and TRBJ2-1, with D possibly matching TRBD2 (7 bases). Deletions cut 0 bases from V and 3 bases from J, with 12 bases between. In germline, CDR1 is LNHNV, CDR2 YYDKDF (reference sequence). The CDR3 extends over 16 amino acids. The CDR3 protein is CATSRDVGGDYNEQFF. In DNA, the CDR3 is TGTGCCACCAGCAGAGATGTAGGGGGGGACTACAATGAGCAGTTCTTC.